A selection of T cell receptor beta chains follows, all from one sample in a study of shared clonotypes between healthy human individuals. TCRdb's copy holds only in-frame clones and misses some; the assay was immunoSEQ multiplex PCR. The sample lists some 1,900,000 clones; 85% to 95% were seen once. What was sequenced was naive CD8+ T cells sorted from blood. The receptors here all came from a man aged 18 to 30 in good health. The CDR3 runs from the conserved cysteine through the conserved F or W. A D gene is named only where the DNA matches it firmly. Clone size is shown for a subset of rows, as once, few, many or a class of expanded clone.

TRBD2,TRBJ2-5,-,TRBV11-2,TGTGCCAGCAGCTTAGTCCCAGCGGGAGGACTCCAAGAGACCCAGTACTTC,CASSLVPAGGLQETQYF
TRBD2,TRBJ2-1,-,TRBV14,TGTGCCAGCAGCCTGGATGGGGCGGGAGAGGGGAATGAGCAGTTCTTC,CASSLDGAGEGNEQFF
TRBD2,TRBJ2-5,-,TRBV5-4,TGTGCCAGCAGCTTCGGGCTAGCGGAACAAGAGACCCAGTACTTC,CASSFGLAEQETQYF
-,TRBJ1-2,-,TRBV11-2,TGTGCCAGCGGCAACTATGGCTACACCTTC,CASGNYGYTF
-,TRBJ2-7,-,TRBV28,TGTGCCAGCAGTTCCAATACACTTTGGGACGGTTCCTACGAGCAGTACTTC,CASSSNTLWDGSYEQYF
TRBD2,TRBJ2-1,-,TRBV4-1,TGCGCCAGCAGCCAAGAGGGAGGGTACAATGAGCAGTTCTTC,CASSQEGGYNEQFF
TRBD1,TRBJ2-7,-,TRBV7-6,TGTGCCAGCAGCTTAACAGGGGACGAGCAGTACTTC,CASSLTGDEQYF
-,TRBJ2-5,-,TRBV7-9,TGTGCCAGCAGCTTCGGGGGCGGTTGGGAGACCCAGTACTTC,CASSFGGGWETQYF
-,TRBJ1-1,once,TRBV11-2,TGTGCCAGCAGCTCGGGAGCCATGAACACTGAAGCTTTCTTT,CASSSGAMNTEAFF
-,TRBJ2-7,-,TRBV29-1,TGCAGCGTTGAATTGGTTGGCCCCGTCGGCGAGCAGTACTTC,CSVELVGPVGEQYF
-,TRBJ2-3,-,TRBV28,TGTGCCAGCCGAGGGGGGACCCGGGATACGCAGTATTTT,CASRGGTRDTQYF
TRBD2,TRBJ2-5,-,TRBV27,TGTGCCAGCAGTTTTTCTGCGGGAGAGTACCAAGAGACCCAGTACTTC,CASSFSAGEYQETQYF
-,TRBJ1-1,-,TRBV27,TGTGCCAGCAGTGGGGTCGCGGGATGGACTGAAGCTTTCTTT,CASSGVAGWTEAFF
TRBD2,TRBJ2-3,-,TRBV9,TGTGCCAGCAGCCTCCAAACTAGCGGCACAGATACGCAGTATTTT,CASSLQTSGTDTQYF
-,TRBJ1-2,few,TRBV5-6,TGTGCCAGCAGCTTGGTGCCCCTCTTGTATGGCTACACCTTC,CASSLVPLLYGYTF
TRBD2,TRBJ2-7,-,TRBV19,TGTGCCAGCCACCGAGGGCCTAGCGGGAGTTACGAGCAGTACTTC,CASHRGPSGSYEQYF
-,TRBJ1-1,-,TRBV6-1,TGTGCCAGCAGTGACCCAGGGCTGAACACTGAAGCTTTCTTT,CASSDPGLNTEAFF
-,TRBJ1-1,once,TRBV30,TGTGCCTGGAGGGAAAACACTGAAGCTTTCTTT,CAWRENTEAFF
-,TRBJ1-6,-,TRBV6-5,TGTGCCAGCGGGGACCTTCCAGAGTATTCACCCCTCCACTTT,CASGDLPEYSPLHF
TRBD2,TRBJ2-3,-,TRBV2,TGTGCCAGCGAGCGACTAGCGGGAGTAGATACGCAGTATTTT,CASERLAGVDTQYF
-,TRBJ2-5,-,TRBV10-3,TGTGCCATCAGTGAGTCAGGGGAAGGGATACAAGAGACCCAGTACTTC,CAISESGEGIQETQYF
-,TRBJ1-6,-,TRBV9,TGTGCCAGCAGCGTAGCGATGGAGAAGGGGGATAATTCACCCCTCCACTTT,CASSVAMEKGDNSPLHF
-,TRBJ2-7,once,TRBV5-6,TGTGCCAGCAGCTTGGTCGGACAGACCTACGAGCAGTACTTC,CASSLVGQTYEQYF
-,TRBJ2-2,-,TRBV27,TGTGCCAGCAGCCTCGTAGGGCAAGAGCTGTTTTTT,CASSLVGQELFF
-,TRBJ1-5,-,TRBV5-1,TGCGCCAGCAGCTTGTTCAGGGTTAATCAGCCCCAGCATTTT,CASSLFRVNQPQHF
TRBD1,TRBJ2-3,-,TRBV19,TGTGCCAGTAGTTCCTCCTGGGACAGGAACCGAGATAGCGATACGCAGTATTTT,CASSSSWDRNRDSDTQYF
-,TRBJ1-1,-,TRBV5-6,TGTGCCAGCAGCTTGGTGGCAGTAGAAGTGGAGGAAGCTTTCTTT,CASSLVAVEVEEAFF
TRBD1,TRBJ2-7,-,TRBV30,TGTGCCTGCACGGGACAGGGTTTTCGGCAGTACTTC,CACTGQGFRQYF
-,TRBJ2-7,-,TRBV4-3,TGCGCCAGCAGCCAAGACAGGGGATATTACGAGCAGTACTTC,CASSQDRGYYEQYF
-,TRBJ1-5,-,TRBV5-6,TGTGCCAGCAGCTTGGTTGATCAGCCCCAGCATTTT,CASSLVDQPQHF
TRBD1,TRBJ1-4,-,TRBV11-2,TGTGCCAGCAGGTCGGACAGGGGGCGTGGTAATGAAAAACTGTTTTTT,CASRSDRGRGNEKLFF
TRBD1,TRBJ2-4,-,TRBV29-1,TGCAGCGTTGAAACCGGGACAGGGCGAAACATTCAGTACTTC,CSVETGTGRNIQYF
-,TRBJ1-5,-,TRBV27,TGTGCCAGCAGTCCCGACTCCCCAGGGCTTTCCAATCAGCCCCAGCATTTT,CASSPDSPGLSNQPQHF
-,TRBJ2-1,-,TRBV19,TGTGCCAGTAGTATCCCGGACTATTACAATGAGCAGTTCTTC,CASSIPDYYNEQFF
-,TRBJ2-3,-,TRBV4-3,TGCGCCAGCAGCCAGGCAGGGACTGGGCCGGATACGCAGTATTTT,CASSQAGTGPDTQYF
-,TRBJ2-1,-,TRBV11-2,TGTGCCAGCAGCTTAGTAACAGGGTCCACGGGGCAGTTCTTC,CASSLVTGSTGQFF
-,TRBJ1-6,-,TRBV6-1,TGTGCCAGCAGTGAAGCCAGCTCCTATAATTCACCCCTCCACTTT,CASSEASSYNSPLHF
-,TRBJ1-5,-,TRBV2,TGTGCCAGCAGTACGGGGGGCTGGGTTGATCCCCAGCATTTT,CASSTGGWVDPQHF
TRBD2,TRBJ2-5,-,TRBV6-5,TGTGCCAGTAAGAGCGGGGCCGAAGAGACCCAGTACTTC,CASKSGAEETQYF
-,TRBJ1-6,-,TRBV19,TGTGCCAGTACCGGGGAGGGGAGCAATTCACCCCTCCACTTT,CASTGEGSNSPLHF